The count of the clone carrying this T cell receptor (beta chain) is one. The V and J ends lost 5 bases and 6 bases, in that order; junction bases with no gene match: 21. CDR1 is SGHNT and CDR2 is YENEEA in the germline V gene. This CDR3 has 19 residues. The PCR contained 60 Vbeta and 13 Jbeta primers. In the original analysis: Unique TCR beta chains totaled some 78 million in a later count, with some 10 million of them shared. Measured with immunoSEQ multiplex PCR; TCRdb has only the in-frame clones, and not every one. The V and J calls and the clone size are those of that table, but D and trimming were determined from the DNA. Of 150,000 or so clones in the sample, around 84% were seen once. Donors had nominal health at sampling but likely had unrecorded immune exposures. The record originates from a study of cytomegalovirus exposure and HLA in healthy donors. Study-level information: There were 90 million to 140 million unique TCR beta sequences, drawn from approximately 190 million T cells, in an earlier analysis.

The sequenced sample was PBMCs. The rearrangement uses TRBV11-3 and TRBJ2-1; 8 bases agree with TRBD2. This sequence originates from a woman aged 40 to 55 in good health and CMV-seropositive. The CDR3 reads CASSRLGSGSGVGGNEQFF. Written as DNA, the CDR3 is TGTGCCAGCAGCCGTTTGGGAAGCGGGAGTGGGGTTGGGGGCAATGAGCAGTTCTTC.